Listed below are T cell receptor beta chains from one sample, sequenced in a study of blood T cell repertoires in COVID-19. Clones were sequenced by immunoSEQ multiplex PCR, and TCRdb holds only the in-frame ones, with some missing. The sample carries 72,000 or so clones, around 86% recorded once. The sample was peripheral blood. Receptors were obtained from a woman aged 55-69 years with acute or convalescent COVID-19. CDR3s include the opening cysteine and the closing phenylalanine or tryptophan. The order of the fields is J gene, clone size, V gene, D gene, CDR3 DNA, CDR3 protein. The D gene is left open where the match is weak. The listing skips clone size in some rows; elsewhere it reads once, few, many or a size class.

j_call: TRBJ2-3; clone_size: -; v_call: TRBV6-1; d_call: TRBD2; cdr3_nt: TGTGCCAGCAGTGAATCGGGACTAGCGGGGGGCACAGATACGCAGTATTTT; cdr3_aa: CASSESGLAGGTDTQYF
j_call: TRBJ1-5; clone_size: -; v_call: TRBV19; d_call: TRBD1; cdr3_nt: TGTGCCAGTAGTATAGACCCCCAGGGGGGAGTCCCCCGGCATCAGCCCCAGCATTTT; cdr3_aa: CASSIDPQGGVPRHQPQHF
j_call: TRBJ2-3; clone_size: -; v_call: TRBV4-2; d_call: -; cdr3_nt: TGTGCCAGCAGCCAAGAAACTAGGCAAGCAGATACGCAGTATTTT; cdr3_aa: CASSQETRQADTQYF
j_call: TRBJ1-4; clone_size: -; v_call: TRBV5-4; d_call: -; cdr3_nt: TGTGCCAGCAGAGGGGCTGAGGAAAAACTGTTTTTT; cdr3_aa: CASRGAEEKLFF
j_call: TRBJ1-2; clone_size: -; v_call: TRBV6-5; d_call: -; cdr3_nt: TGTGCCAGCAGTTCCACTAACGTACAGGGCTATGGCTACACCTTC; cdr3_aa: CASSSTNVQGYGYTF
j_call: TRBJ2-5; clone_size: once; v_call: TRBV19; d_call: -; cdr3_nt: TGTGCCAGTAGTAAAATCGGACCGACGGGGGAGACCCAGTACTTC; cdr3_aa: CASSKIGPTGETQYF
j_call: TRBJ1-2; clone_size: few; v_call: TRBV2; d_call: TRBD1; cdr3_nt: TGTGCCAGCAGGCAATCGGGACAGACCTACTATGGCTACACCTTC; cdr3_aa: CASRQSGQTYYGYTF
j_call: TRBJ1-1; clone_size: -; v_call: TRBV19; d_call: TRBD1; cdr3_nt: TGTGCCAGTATTGCGACAGGGCCCAGGAGAGCTTTCTTT; cdr3_aa: CASIATGPRRAFF
j_call: TRBJ1-2; clone_size: -; v_call: TRBV5-1; d_call: -; cdr3_nt: TGCGCCAGCAGCCCTGCGGGTCAAGTCTATGGCTACACCTTC; cdr3_aa: CASSPAGQVYGYTF
j_call: TRBJ2-3; clone_size: -; v_call: TRBV3-1/TRBV3-2; d_call: -; cdr3_nt: TGTGCCAGCAGTCTCGAATCCCTTAAGCCTAGCACAGATACGCAGTATTTT; cdr3_aa: CASSLESLKPSTDTQYF
j_call: TRBJ2-4; clone_size: -; v_call: TRBV4-1; d_call: -; cdr3_nt: TGCGCCAGCAGCCAATTAAGGGGTGTAGCCAAAAACATTCAGTACTTC; cdr3_aa: CASSQLRGVAKNIQYF
j_call: TRBJ1-5; clone_size: -; v_call: TRBV30; d_call: -; cdr3_nt: TGTGCCTGGAGTCGGGGGAACAATCAGCCCCAGCATTTT; cdr3_aa: CAWSRGNNQPQHF
j_call: TRBJ1-4; clone_size: -; v_call: TRBV7-9; d_call: TRBD1; cdr3_nt: TGTGCCAGCAGAGAAAACAGGGGGAGCGAAAAACTGTTTTTT; cdr3_aa: CASRENRGSEKLFF
j_call: TRBJ2-7; clone_size: -; v_call: TRBV7-2; d_call: -; cdr3_nt: TGTGCCAGCAGCTCATTAACACTAGAGGACCGTCGGGCGCAGTACTTC; cdr3_aa: CASSSLTLEDRRAQYF
j_call: TRBJ1-1; clone_size: -; v_call: TRBV6-5; d_call: -; cdr3_nt: TGTGCCAGCAGTTACTCGGGAGGGAGGAATGAAGCTTTCTTT; cdr3_aa: CASSYSGGRNEAFF
j_call: TRBJ2-1; clone_size: -; v_call: TRBV7-3; d_call: TRBD2; cdr3_nt: TGTGCCAGCAGCTTTAGCGGGGGGGCTTATGATGAGCAGTTCTTC; cdr3_aa: CASSFSGGAYDEQFF
j_call: TRBJ2-7; clone_size: -; v_call: TRBV5-1; d_call: TRBD2; cdr3_nt: TGCGCCAGCAGCACTGGACTAGCGGGGGGCGCCTCCTCCTACGAGCAGTACTTC; cdr3_aa: CASSTGLAGGASSYEQYF
j_call: TRBJ2-2; clone_size: -; v_call: TRBV2; d_call: -; cdr3_nt: TGTGCCAGCAGATTAGGATGGAGGTTTTCCACCGGGGAGCTGTTTTTT; cdr3_aa: CASRLGWRFSTGELFF
j_call: TRBJ2-7; clone_size: -; v_call: TRBV4-2; d_call: -; cdr3_nt: TGTGCCAGCAGCCGCGTGGACAGTGAGTCCTACGAGCAGTACTTC; cdr3_aa: CASSRVDSESYEQYF
j_call: TRBJ2-7; clone_size: -; v_call: TRBV24-1; d_call: -; cdr3_nt: TGTGCCACCAGTGATTTAGCTCATGGGGGACTTAGGTACTTC; cdr3_aa: CATSDLAHGGLRYF
j_call: TRBJ1-5; clone_size: few; v_call: TRBV27; d_call: TRBD1; cdr3_nt: TGTGCCAGCAGTTCAATCGGGACAGGGGTGAATCAGCCCCAGCATTTT; cdr3_aa: CASSSIGTGVNQPQHF
j_call: TRBJ2-7; clone_size: -; v_call: TRBV21-1; d_call: -; cdr3_nt: TGTGCCAGCAACCTCGGGGCGGGGGAGCAGTACTTC; cdr3_aa: CASNLGAGEQYF
j_call: TRBJ2-7; clone_size: few; v_call: TRBV13; d_call: -; cdr3_nt: TGTGCCAGCAGCTTTAGTAGACAGCCAACCTACGAGCAGTACTTC; cdr3_aa: CASSFSRQPTYEQYF
j_call: TRBJ2-3; clone_size: -; v_call: TRBV3-1/TRBV3-2; d_call: -; cdr3_nt: TGTGCCAGCAGCCAAGGATCAGGAAGCACAGATACGCAGTATTTT; cdr3_aa: CASSQGSGSTDTQYF
j_call: TRBJ1-2; clone_size: medium-sized; v_call: TRBV7-9; d_call: TRBD1; cdr3_nt: TGTGCCAGCAGCCCCGACAGGGGGCTGGGCTACACCTTC; cdr3_aa: CASSPDRGLGYTF
j_call: TRBJ2-7; clone_size: -; v_call: TRBV10-3; d_call: TRBD2; cdr3_nt: TGTGCCATCAGTGAGTCTAACGGGGGGGCAAGGCAGCAGTACTTC; cdr3_aa: CAISESNGGARQQYF
j_call: TRBJ2-4; clone_size: -; v_call: TRBV11-2; d_call: -; cdr3_nt: TGTGCCAGCAGCTTAGGTCTATTGGCGGGGGCGGCCAAAAACATTCAGTACTTC; cdr3_aa: CASSLGLLAGAAKNIQYF
j_call: TRBJ2-1; clone_size: -; v_call: TRBV4-1; d_call: -; cdr3_nt: TGCGCCAGCAGCCAAGAGTCCACCGGGGGATCAGGCGGGGAGCAGTTCTTC; cdr3_aa: CASSQESTGGSGGEQFF
j_call: TRBJ1-1; clone_size: -; v_call: TRBV5-5; d_call: -; cdr3_nt: TGTGCCAGCAGCTGGAGTACTTTGGGGCCCACTGAAGCTTTCTTT; cdr3_aa: CASSWSTLGPTEAFF
j_call: TRBJ2-2; clone_size: -; v_call: TRBV28; d_call: -; cdr3_nt: TGTGCCAGCAGCGGGATGAGCCTTTCGAACACCGGGGAGCTGTTTTTT; cdr3_aa: CASSGMSLSNTGELFF
j_call: TRBJ1-1; clone_size: once; v_call: TRBV23-1; d_call: -; cdr3_nt: TGCGCCAGCGGCCTGGACAGTACTGAAGCTTTCTTT; cdr3_aa: CASGLDSTEAFF
j_call: TRBJ2-5; clone_size: -; v_call: TRBV28; d_call: TRBD2; cdr3_nt: TGTGCCAGCAGTTTTAACCTAGCGGGGACACAAGAGACCCAGTACTTC; cdr3_aa: CASSFNLAGTQETQYF
j_call: TRBJ2-5; clone_size: -; v_call: TRBV3-1/TRBV3-2; d_call: -; cdr3_nt: TGTGCCAGCAGCCACCCAACCGGGACTCTCCAAGAGACCCAGTACTTC; cdr3_aa: CASSHPTGTLQETQYF
j_call: TRBJ2-7; clone_size: -; v_call: TRBV6-5; d_call: TRBD2; cdr3_nt: TGTGCCAGCAGTTACGGTAGCGGGGGGATCCACGAGCAGTACTTC; cdr3_aa: CASSYGSGGIHEQYF
j_call: TRBJ1-2; clone_size: -; v_call: TRBV28; d_call: -; cdr3_nt: TGTGCCAGCATCGCCCAGGGTTTTTATGGCTACACCTTC; cdr3_aa: CASIAQGFYGYTF
j_call: TRBJ2-7; clone_size: -; v_call: TRBV5-5; d_call: -; cdr3_nt: TGTGCCAGCAGCTTGGGTACAGACTACGAGCAGTACTTC; cdr3_aa: CASSLGTDYEQYF
j_call: TRBJ2-3; clone_size: -; v_call: TRBV11-3; d_call: TRBD2; cdr3_nt: TGTGCCAGCAGCAAAGGACTAGCGGGGACCACAGATACGCAGTATTTT; cdr3_aa: CASSKGLAGTTDTQYF
j_call: TRBJ2-5; clone_size: -; v_call: TRBV5-1; d_call: TRBD1; cdr3_nt: TGCGCCAGCAGACCAAGACAGGGGATCACAGAGACCCAGTACTTC; cdr3_aa: CASRPRQGITETQYF
j_call: TRBJ1-1; clone_size: few; v_call: TRBV12-3/TRBV12-4; d_call: TRBD1; cdr3_nt: TGTGCCAGCAGGCCCACAGGGGTACCTGAAGCTTTCTTT; cdr3_aa: CASRPTGVPEAFF
j_call: TRBJ2-5; clone_size: -; v_call: TRBV30; d_call: -; cdr3_nt: TGTGCCTGGTCAGATATTGGGCGGGGCGGGGAGACCCAGTACTTC; cdr3_aa: CAWSDIGRGGETQYF
j_call: TRBJ2-5; clone_size: -; v_call: TRBV7-9; d_call: -; cdr3_nt: TGTGCCAGCAGCTCAAGACGGGGGCGGGAGGAGACCCAGTACTTC; cdr3_aa: CASSSRRGREETQYF
j_call: TRBJ1-6; clone_size: -; v_call: TRBV18; d_call: TRBD1; cdr3_nt: TGTGCCAGCTCACCTACAGGACAGGGGAATTCACCCCTCCACTTT; cdr3_aa: CASSPTGQGNSPLHF
j_call: TRBJ1-4; clone_size: -; v_call: TRBV5-1; d_call: TRBD1; cdr3_nt: TGCGCCAGCAGCCCACGGACAGGTGCAACTAATGAAAAACTGTTTTTT; cdr3_aa: CASSPRTGATNEKLFF
j_call: TRBJ2-1; clone_size: -; v_call: TRBV19; d_call: -; cdr3_nt: TGTGCCAGTAGTGCCTCGGGGTACTCCTACAATGAGCAGTTCTTC; cdr3_aa: CASSASGYSYNEQFF
j_call: TRBJ2-3; clone_size: -; v_call: TRBV7-2; d_call: TRBD2; cdr3_nt: TGTGCCAGCAGCTTAGGGGCGGGGGGTAGTGGCGGCACAGATACGCAGTATTTT; cdr3_aa: CASSLGAGGSGGTDTQYF
j_call: TRBJ1-4; clone_size: -; v_call: TRBV7-9; d_call: -; cdr3_nt: TGTGCCAGCAGCCCGCGGGGCAGGGAAGGTGAAAAACTGTTTTTT; cdr3_aa: CASSPRGREGEKLFF
j_call: TRBJ1-2; clone_size: -; v_call: TRBV6-5; d_call: -; cdr3_nt: TGTGCCAGCAGAGCCGGACAGCTTAACTATGGCTACACCTTC; cdr3_aa: CASRAGQLNYGYTF
j_call: TRBJ2-2; clone_size: once; v_call: TRBV18; d_call: TRBD2; cdr3_nt: TGTGCCAGCTACCTAGCGGGGGCGAACACCGGGGAGCTGTTTTTT; cdr3_aa: CASYLAGANTGELFF
j_call: TRBJ2-7; clone_size: -; v_call: TRBV4-2; d_call: TRBD2; cdr3_nt: TGTGCCAGCAGCCCCTCCGAGGGCGGGGGCTCCTACGAGCAGTACTTC; cdr3_aa: CASSPSEGGGSYEQYF
j_call: TRBJ2-3; clone_size: -; v_call: TRBV10-3; d_call: -; cdr3_nt: TGTGCCATCAGTGAGGGGCGTACGGCGCAGTATTTT; cdr3_aa: CAISEGRTAQYF
j_call: TRBJ2-7; clone_size: -; v_call: TRBV27; d_call: -; cdr3_nt: TGTGCCAGCAGTTTATTAGGAGGGAACGAGCAGTACTTC; cdr3_aa: CASSLLGGNEQYF